The present T cell receptor beta chain was sequenced within a study of cytomegalovirus exposure and HLA in healthy donors. Whole-study results and caveats: Indistinguishability led to the exclusion of some V segments, TRBV6-2 and TRBV6-3 included. The study labeled approximately 150 TCR beta chains cytomegalovirus-associated. The study assumed roughly uniform donor sequencing depth for presence/absence analyses.

The germline V and J ends were trimmed by 0 bases and 1 base, with 12 bases remaining between them. Germline CDR1 reads SGHRS; CDR2 reads YFSETQ. This CDR3 spans 16 amino acids. A word on this clone: The antigen is undetermined.

It was with 60 Vbeta and 13 Jbeta primers that the PCR ran. Profiled with immunoSEQ multiplex PCR; TCRdb holds only in-frame clones, not every one. The sample shows some 98,000 clones, about 85% of them seen only once. The sample taken for sequencing was PBMCs. The sequence was obtained from a female donor in good health and CMV-seropositive. The V gene is TRBV5-1, the J gene TRBJ2-3, with D perhaps matching TRBD2 (5 bases). CDR3 DNA sequence: TGCGCCAGCAGCTTGGGAGGTAGCGCGGGCACAGATACGCAGTATTTT. This translates into CASSLGGSAGTDTQYF.